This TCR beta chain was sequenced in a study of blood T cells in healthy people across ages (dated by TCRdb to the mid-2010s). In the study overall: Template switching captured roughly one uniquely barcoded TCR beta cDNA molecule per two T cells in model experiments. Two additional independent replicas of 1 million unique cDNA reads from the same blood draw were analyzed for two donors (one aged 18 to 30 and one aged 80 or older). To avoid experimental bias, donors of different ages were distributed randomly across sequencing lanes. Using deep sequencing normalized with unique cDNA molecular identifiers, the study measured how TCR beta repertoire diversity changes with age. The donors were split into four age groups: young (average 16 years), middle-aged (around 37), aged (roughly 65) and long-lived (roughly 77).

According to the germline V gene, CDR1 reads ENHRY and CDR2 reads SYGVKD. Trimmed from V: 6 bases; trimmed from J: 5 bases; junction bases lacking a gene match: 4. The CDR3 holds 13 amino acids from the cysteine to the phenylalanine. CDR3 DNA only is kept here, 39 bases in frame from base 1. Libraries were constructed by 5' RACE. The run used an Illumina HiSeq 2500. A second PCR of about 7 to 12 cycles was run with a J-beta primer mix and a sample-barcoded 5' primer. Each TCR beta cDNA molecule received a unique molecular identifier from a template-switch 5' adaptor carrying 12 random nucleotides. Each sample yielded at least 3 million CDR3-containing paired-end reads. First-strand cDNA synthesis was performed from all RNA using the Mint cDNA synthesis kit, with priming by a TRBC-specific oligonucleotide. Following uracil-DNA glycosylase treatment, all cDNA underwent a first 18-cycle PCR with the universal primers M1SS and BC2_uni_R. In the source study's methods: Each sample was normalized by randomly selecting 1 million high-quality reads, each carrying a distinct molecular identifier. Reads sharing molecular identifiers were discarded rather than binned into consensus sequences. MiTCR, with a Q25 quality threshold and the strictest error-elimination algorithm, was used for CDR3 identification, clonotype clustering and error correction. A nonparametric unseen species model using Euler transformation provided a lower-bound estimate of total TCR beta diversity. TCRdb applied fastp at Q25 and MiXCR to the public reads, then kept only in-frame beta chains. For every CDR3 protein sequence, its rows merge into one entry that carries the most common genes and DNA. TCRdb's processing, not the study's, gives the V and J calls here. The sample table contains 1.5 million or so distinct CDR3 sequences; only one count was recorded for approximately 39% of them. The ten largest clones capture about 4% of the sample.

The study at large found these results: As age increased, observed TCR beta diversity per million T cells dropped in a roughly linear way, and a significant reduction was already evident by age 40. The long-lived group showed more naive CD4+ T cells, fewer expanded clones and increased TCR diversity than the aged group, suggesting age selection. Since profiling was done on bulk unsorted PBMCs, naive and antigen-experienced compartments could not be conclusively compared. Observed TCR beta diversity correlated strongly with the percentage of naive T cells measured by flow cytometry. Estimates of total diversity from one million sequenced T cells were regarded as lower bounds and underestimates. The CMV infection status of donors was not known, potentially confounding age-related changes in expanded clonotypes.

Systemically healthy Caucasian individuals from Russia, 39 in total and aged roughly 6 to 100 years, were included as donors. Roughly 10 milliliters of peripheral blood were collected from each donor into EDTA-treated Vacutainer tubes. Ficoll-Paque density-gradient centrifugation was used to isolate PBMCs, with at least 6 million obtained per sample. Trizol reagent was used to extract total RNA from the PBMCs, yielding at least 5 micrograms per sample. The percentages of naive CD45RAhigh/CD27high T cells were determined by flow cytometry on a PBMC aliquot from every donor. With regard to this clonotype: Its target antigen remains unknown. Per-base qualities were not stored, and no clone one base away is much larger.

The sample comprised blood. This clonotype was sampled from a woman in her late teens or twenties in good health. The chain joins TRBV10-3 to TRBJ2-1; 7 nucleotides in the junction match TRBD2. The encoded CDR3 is CAISSSGDNEQFF. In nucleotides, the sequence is TGTGCCATCAGCTCAAGCGGGGACAATGAGCAGTTCTTC.